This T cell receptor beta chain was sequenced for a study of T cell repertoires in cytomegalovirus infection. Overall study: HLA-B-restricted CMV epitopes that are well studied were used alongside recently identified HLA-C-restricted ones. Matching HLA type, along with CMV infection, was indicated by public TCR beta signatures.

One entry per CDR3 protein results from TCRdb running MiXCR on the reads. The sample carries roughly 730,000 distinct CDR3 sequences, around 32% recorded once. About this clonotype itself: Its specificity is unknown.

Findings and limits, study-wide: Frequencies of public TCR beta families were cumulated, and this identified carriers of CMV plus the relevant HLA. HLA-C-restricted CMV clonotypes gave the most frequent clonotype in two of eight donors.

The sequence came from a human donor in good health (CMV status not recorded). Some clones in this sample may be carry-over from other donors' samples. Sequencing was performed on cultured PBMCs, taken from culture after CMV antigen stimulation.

CDR3 sequence: CASSQGGRASPLHF. The CDR3 bases are TGTGCCAGCAGCCAAGGGGGCAGGGCCTCACCCCTCCACTTT. V usage is TRBV3-1 and J usage is TRBJ1-6, with D tentatively TRBD1 (5 bases). The V gene's germline CDR1 is LGHDT and CDR2 YNNKEL (reference sequence). The CDR3 length is 14 residues. Trimming shortened V by 1 base and J by 10 bases, and 11 bases separated the two germline ends.